The clone carrying this T cell receptor beta chain came up once. Germline values: CDR1 SGHAT, CDR2 FQNNGV. The J segment lost 3 bases and the V segment lost 5 bases, leaving 5 bases of the junction unmatched. The CDR3 has 14 amino acids. This sample is drawn from a study of blood T cell repertoires in COVID-19. Study processing details: Estimated nucleated cell counts came from reference gene primer amplification. TCRdb's copy holds only in-frame clones and misses some; the assay was immunoSEQ multiplex PCR. Clone size and V and J calls were adopted from that table, with D and trimming inferred from the DNA. This sample has 250,000 to 350,000 clones, with around 91% found just once.

Sequenced input: peripheral blood. The V gene is TRBV11-2, the J gene TRBJ1-2; TRBD1 matches at 8 bases. The TCR was taken from a woman aged 55 to 70 with acute or convalescent COVID-19. CDR3 DNA sequence: TGTGCCAGCAGCAAGGACAGGGAGGACTATGGCTACACCTTC. This sequence encodes CASSKDREDYGYTF.